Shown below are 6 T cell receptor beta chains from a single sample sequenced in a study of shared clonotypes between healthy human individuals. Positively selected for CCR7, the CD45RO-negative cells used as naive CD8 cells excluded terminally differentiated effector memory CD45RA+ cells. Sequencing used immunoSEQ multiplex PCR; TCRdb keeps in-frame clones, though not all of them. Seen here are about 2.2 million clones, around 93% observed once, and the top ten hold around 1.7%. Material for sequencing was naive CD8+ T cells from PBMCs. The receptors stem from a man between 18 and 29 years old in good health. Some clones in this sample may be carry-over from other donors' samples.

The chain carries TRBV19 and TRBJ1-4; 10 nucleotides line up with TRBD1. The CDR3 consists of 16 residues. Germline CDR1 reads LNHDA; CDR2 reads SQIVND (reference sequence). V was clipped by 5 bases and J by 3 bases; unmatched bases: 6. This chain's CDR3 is CASSQGQGFANEKLFF. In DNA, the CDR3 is TGTGCCAGTAGTCAGGGACAGGGGTTCGCTAATGAAAAACTGTTTTTT.

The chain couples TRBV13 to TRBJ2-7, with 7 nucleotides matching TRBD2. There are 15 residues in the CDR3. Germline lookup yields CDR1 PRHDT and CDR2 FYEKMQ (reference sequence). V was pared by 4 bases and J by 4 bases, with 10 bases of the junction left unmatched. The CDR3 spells CASSSWDRRGYEQYF. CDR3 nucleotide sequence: TGTGCCAGCAGCTCCTGGGACCGGCGGGGGTACGAGCAGTACTTC.

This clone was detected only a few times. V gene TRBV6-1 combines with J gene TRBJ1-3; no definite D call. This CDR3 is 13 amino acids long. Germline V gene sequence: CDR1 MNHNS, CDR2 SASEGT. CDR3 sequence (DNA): TGTGCTTGCCAGCCGACCATGAGAAACACCATATATTTT. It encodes CACQPTMRNTIYF.

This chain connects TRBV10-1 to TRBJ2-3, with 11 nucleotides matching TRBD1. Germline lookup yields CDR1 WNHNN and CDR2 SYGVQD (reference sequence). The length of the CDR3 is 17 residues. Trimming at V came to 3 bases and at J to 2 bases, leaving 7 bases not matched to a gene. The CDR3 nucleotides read TGCGCCAGCAGTGACGTCCGGGACAGGGGGATCACAGATACGCAGTATTTT. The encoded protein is CASSDVRDRGITDTQYF.

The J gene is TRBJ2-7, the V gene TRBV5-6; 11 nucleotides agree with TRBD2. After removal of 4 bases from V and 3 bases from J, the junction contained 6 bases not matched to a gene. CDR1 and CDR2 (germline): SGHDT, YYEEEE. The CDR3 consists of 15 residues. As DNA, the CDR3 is TGTGCCAGCAGCCTTACTAGCGGGAGCCTCTACGAGCAGTACTTC. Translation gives CASSLTSGSLYEQYF.

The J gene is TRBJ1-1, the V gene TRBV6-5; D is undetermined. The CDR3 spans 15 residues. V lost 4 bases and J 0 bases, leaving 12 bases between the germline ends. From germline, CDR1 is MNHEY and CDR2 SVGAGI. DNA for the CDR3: TGTGCCAGCAGTTCGGCCGGATTCATGAACACTGAAGCTTTCTTT. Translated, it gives CASSSAGFMNTEAFF.